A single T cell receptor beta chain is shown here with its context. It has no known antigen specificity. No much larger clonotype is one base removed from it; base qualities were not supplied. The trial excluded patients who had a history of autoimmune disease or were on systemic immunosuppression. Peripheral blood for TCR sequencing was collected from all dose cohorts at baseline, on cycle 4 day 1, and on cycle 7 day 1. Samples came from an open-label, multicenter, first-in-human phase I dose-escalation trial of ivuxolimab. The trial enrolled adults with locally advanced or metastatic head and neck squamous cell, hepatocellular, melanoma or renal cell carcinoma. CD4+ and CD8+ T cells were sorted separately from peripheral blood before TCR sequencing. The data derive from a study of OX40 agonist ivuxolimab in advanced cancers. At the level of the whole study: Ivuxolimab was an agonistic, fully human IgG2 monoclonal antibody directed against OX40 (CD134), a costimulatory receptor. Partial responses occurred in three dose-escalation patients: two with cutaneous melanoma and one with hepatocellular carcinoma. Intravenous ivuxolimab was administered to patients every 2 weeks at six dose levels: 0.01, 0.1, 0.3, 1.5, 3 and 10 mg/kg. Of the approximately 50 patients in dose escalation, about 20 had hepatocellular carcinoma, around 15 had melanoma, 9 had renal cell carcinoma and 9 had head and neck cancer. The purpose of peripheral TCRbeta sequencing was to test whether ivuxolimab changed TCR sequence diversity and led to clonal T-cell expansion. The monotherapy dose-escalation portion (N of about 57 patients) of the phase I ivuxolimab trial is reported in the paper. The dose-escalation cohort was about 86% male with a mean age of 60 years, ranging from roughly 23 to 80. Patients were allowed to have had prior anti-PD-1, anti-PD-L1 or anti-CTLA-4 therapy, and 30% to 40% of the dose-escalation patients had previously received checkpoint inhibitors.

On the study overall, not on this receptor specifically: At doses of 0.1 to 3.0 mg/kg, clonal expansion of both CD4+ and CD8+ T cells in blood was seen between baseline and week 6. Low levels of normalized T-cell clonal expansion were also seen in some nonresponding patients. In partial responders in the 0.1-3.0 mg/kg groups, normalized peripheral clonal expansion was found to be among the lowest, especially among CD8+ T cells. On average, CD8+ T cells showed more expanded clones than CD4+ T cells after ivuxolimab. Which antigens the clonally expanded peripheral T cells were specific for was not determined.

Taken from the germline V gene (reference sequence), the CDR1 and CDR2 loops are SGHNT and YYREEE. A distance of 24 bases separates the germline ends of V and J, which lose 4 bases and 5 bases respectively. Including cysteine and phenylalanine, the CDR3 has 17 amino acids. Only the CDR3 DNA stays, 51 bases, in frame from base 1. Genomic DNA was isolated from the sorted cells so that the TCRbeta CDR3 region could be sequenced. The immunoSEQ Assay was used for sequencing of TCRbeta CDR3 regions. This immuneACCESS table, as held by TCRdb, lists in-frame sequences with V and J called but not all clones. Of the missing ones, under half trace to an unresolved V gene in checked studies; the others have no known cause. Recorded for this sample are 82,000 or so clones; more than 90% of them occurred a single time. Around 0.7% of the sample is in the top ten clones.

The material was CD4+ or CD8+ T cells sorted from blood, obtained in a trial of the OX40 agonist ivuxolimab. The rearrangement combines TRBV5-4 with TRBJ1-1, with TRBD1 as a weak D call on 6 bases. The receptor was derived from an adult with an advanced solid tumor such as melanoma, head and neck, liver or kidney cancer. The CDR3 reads CASSPSSGGLGVTEAFF. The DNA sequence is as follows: TGTGCCAGCAGCCCCTCGTCCGGGGGGCTGGGGGTAACTGAAGCTTTCTTT. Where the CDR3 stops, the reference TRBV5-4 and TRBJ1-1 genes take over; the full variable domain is ETGVTQSPTHLIKTRGQQVTLRCSSQSGHNTVSWYQQALGQGPQFIFQYYREEENGRGNFPPRFSGLQFPNYSSELNVNALELDDSALYLCASSPSSGGLGVTEAFFGQGTRLTVV.